The 19 T cell receptor beta chains in this list originate from one sample, sequenced in a study of PD-L1 blockade in urothelial cancer (dated 2017 in TCRdb). Libraries were constructed by the immunoSEQ multiplex PCR assay. TCRdb carries this immuneACCESS record with in-frame sequences only. Its versions omit some clonotypes, under half of them owing to an unresolved V gene in the studies checked, with the rest unexplained. Present in this sample are about 50,000 clones, approximately 80% of which were seen just once. The ten largest clones capture roughly 10% of the sample. The time point label for this specimen denotes: peripheral blood 6 weeks after treatment start. The material sequenced was PBMCs, taken around atezolizumab (anti-PD-L1) treatment. The receptors here all came from a man in his sixties or seventies with urothelial cancer.

This clone has just a few counts. This sequence joins TRBV19 and TRBJ2-2, with 11 bases lining up with TRBD2. V trimming: 5 bases; J trimming: 5 bases; junction bases outside the gene matches: 4. Germline V gene lookup returns CDR1 LNHDA and CDR2 SQIVND (reference sequence). This CDR3 is built from 15 residues. CDR3 coding DNA: TGTGCCAGTAGTGTGACTAGCGGGGCGACCGGGGAGCTGTTTTTT. Translating gives CASSVTSGATGELFF.

CDR3 DNA: TGTGCCAGCAGCCAAGATACGGGAGAAGGAGGCAATGAGCAGTTCTTC. It encodes CASSQDTGEGGNEQFF. The chain has TRBV4-2 and TRBJ2-1, with D possibly matching TRBD2 (6 bases). Per germline, CDR1 LGHNA and CDR2 YNFKEQ. The CDR3 sequence is 16 residues long. The germline V and J ends were trimmed by 0 bases and 6 bases, with 15 bases remaining between them.

CDR3 sequence reads: CASSVGGSGANVLTF. The CDR3, as DNA: TGTGCCAGCAGCGTAGGGGGCTCTGGGGCCAACGTCCTGACTTTC. This sequence joins TRBV5-5 and TRBJ2-6; weak D call: TRBD1 (6 bases). The CDR3 spans 15 residues. The V gene's germline CDR1 is SGHKS and CDR2 YYEKEE (reference sequence). Trimming left V 4 bases short and J 0 bases short, with 8 bases between.

J is TRBJ2-3 and V is TRBV11-2; maybe TRBD2 (5 bases). The CDR3 sequence is 16 residues long. Germline V CDR1 and CDR2: SGHAT, FQNNGV. The V end lost 5 bases, the J end lost 2 bases, and 17 bases lay between the germline ends. The CDR3 DNA follows: TGTGCCAGCAGCCACAATCTCGGTAGCGCCACAGATACGCAGTATTTT. This sequence encodes CASSHNLGSATDTQYF.

The chain uses TRBV18 and TRBJ2-3; 7 nucleotides align to TRBD1. The ends lost 6 bases at V and 4 bases at J; junction bases unmatched: 7. This CDR3 has 14 residues. Looked up from germline, CDR1 is KGHSH and CDR2 is LQKENI. The CDR3, as DNA: TGTGCCAGCTCCCCCGGGACAGAATCAGATACGCAGTATTTT. Translated: CASSPGTESDTQYF.

The chain joins TRBV29-1 to TRBJ2-7; the match to TRBD1 covers 12 bases. Germline V gives CDR1 SQVTM, CDR2 ANQGSEA. The CDR3 extends over 13 amino acids. V trimming: 6 bases; J trimming: 7 bases; junction bases outside the gene matches: 7. This CDR3 reads CSVRGQGAGEQYF. CDR3 coding DNA: TGCAGCGTGCGGGGACAGGGGGCGGGTGAGCAGTACTTC.

This chain links TRBV28 with TRBJ1-4; 7 nucleotides agree with TRBD1. J was trimmed by 8 bases and V by 6 bases; bases with no gene match: 12. CDR1 is MDHEN, CDR2 SYDVKM, per germline. The CDR3 totals 15 residues. The CDR3 loop reads CASSPPTGWLEKLFF. CDR3 DNA: TGTGCCAGCAGCCCACCGACAGGGTGGTTGGAAAAACTGTTTTTT.

The chain uses TRBV27 and TRBJ2-7, with unresolved D. The germline V gene has CDR1 MNHEY and CDR2 SMNVEV (reference sequence). The ends were cut back, 6 bases at V and 0 bases at J, with 15 bases in the middle. The CDR3 is 15 residues long. CDR3 amino acids: CASSFLPPSSYEQYF. CDR3 in DNA: TGTGCCAGCAGCTTCCTCCCGCCTAGCTCCTACGAGCAGTACTTC.

The chain recombines TRBV10-3 with TRBJ1-5; a possible D gene is TRBD1 (6 bases). The CDR3 runs 15 residues. The V and J ends lost 3 bases and 1 base respectively, with 10 bases between them. Germline loops: CDR1 ENHRY, CDR2 SYGVKD. The CDR3 sequence is CAISDSRGSNQPQHF. The CDR3 nucleotides read TGTGCCATCAGTGATTCTAGGGGGAGCAATCAGCCCCAGCATTTT.

The rearrangement links TRBV4-1 to TRBJ1-1; no clear D gene. The V and J ends lost 0 bases and 2 bases respectively, with 10 bases between them. Germline-derived CDR1 and CDR2 are MGHRA and YSYEKL. The CDR3 extends over 15 amino acids. CDR3 sequence (DNA): TGCGCCAGCAGCCAAGAGGGCGTAAGTAACACTGAAGCTTTCTTT. It yields the protein CASSQEGVSNTEAFF.

The chain uses TRBV5-4 and TRBJ1-2; tentatively, D is TRBD1 (5 bases). CDR3 length: 16 residues. The V gene lost 0 bases and the J gene lost 3 bases, with 15 bases spanning the gap. Germline values: CDR1 SGHNT, CDR2 YYREEE (reference sequence). CDR3 sequence: CASSLESGREDYGYTF. As DNA, the CDR3 is TGTGCCAGCAGCTTGGAGTCGGGCAGGGAGGACTATGGCTACACCTTC.

J is TRBJ2-3 and V is TRBV27; 7 bases are a match to TRBD1. Looked up from germline, CDR1 is MNHEY and CDR2 is SMNVEV (reference sequence). This CDR3 comprises 16 residues. V lost 5 bases to trimming and J lost 0 bases; unmatched junction nucleotides: 8. The CDR3 spells CASSTHRGPSTDTQYF. CDR3 coding DNA: TGTGCCAGCAGTACCCACAGGGGCCCTAGCACAGATACGCAGTATTTT.

J is TRBJ1-2 and V is TRBV9, with 10 bases fitting TRBD1. This CDR3 contains 14 residues. J lost 7 bases, V lost 1 base, and 4 bases had no gene match. Germline values: CDR1 SGDLS, CDR2 YYNGEE. The CDR3 nucleotides read TGTGCCAGCAGCGTAACTGGGACAGGGGTTGGCTACACCTTC. This encodes CASSVTGTGVGYTF.

The rearrangement joins TRBV5-1 to TRBJ2-1; no clear D gene. V dropped 4 bases and J dropped 8 bases, with 10 bases sitting between them. The germline V gene encodes CDR1 SGHRS and CDR2 YFSETQ. This CDR3 region has 12 residues. This chain's CDR3 is CASSPARDEQFF. The CDR3, as DNA: TGCGCCAGCAGCCCTGCTAGAGATGAGCAGTTCTTC.

This clone was recorded only once. The gene calls are TRBV6-1 and TRBJ2-1; 14 bases fit TRBD2. The V gene's germline CDR1 is MNHNS and CDR2 SASEGT. V gave up 4 bases and J gave up 10 bases; unmatched junction bases: 9. This CDR3 is 16 amino acids long. In nucleotides, the CDR3 is TGTGCCAGCAGTGGACCGGGACTAGCGGGGGTGGGGGAGCAGTTCTTC. Amino acid sequence: CASSGPGLAGVGEQFF.

The chain links TRBV6-1 to TRBJ2-3, with 7 bases matching TRBD1. Trimming cost V 5 bases and J 4 bases; bases outside gene matches: 6. Germline V lookup: CDR1 MNHNS, CDR2 SASEGT. The CDR3 runs to 14 residues. The CDR3 reads CASSTGVISDTQYF. In DNA, the CDR3 is TGTGCCAGCAGTACAGGGGTTATCTCAGATACGCAGTATTTT.

As concerns this clone: Germline is not matched at one junction end, which may reflect a read error. The rearrangement uses TRBV19 and TRBJ2-4; 10 bases align to TRBD1. This CDR3 is 14 amino acids long. Looked up from germline, CDR1 is LNHDA and CDR2 is SQIVND (reference sequence). CDR3 sequence reads: CASSLDRGQNIQYF. DNA for the CDR3: TGTGCCAGTAGTCTAGACAGGGGGCAAAACATTCAGTACTTC.

V usage is TRBV27 and J usage is TRBJ2-7; 11 bases align to TRBD2. The CDR3 has 13 amino acids. The germline CDR1 and CDR2 sequences are MNHEY and SMNVEV (reference sequence). Trimming cost V 6 bases and J 6 bases; bases outside gene matches: 4. As DNA, the CDR3 is TGTGCCAGCAGGACTAGCGGGACGGGCGAGCAGTACTTC. Translating it yields CASRTSGTGEQYF.

This clone was found once. This chain links TRBV28 with TRBJ1-5; 9 bases agree with TRBD1. V lost 6 bases to trimming and J lost 1 base; unmatched junction nucleotides: 16. This CDR3 has 19 amino acids. CDR1 MDHEN and CDR2 SYDVKM come from the germline V gene. The CDR3: CASSSFPGGQGHSNQPQHF. The CDR3 region has the DNA TGTGCCAGCAGCTCGTTTCCTGGGGGACAGGGTCACAGCAATCAGCCCCAGCATTTT.